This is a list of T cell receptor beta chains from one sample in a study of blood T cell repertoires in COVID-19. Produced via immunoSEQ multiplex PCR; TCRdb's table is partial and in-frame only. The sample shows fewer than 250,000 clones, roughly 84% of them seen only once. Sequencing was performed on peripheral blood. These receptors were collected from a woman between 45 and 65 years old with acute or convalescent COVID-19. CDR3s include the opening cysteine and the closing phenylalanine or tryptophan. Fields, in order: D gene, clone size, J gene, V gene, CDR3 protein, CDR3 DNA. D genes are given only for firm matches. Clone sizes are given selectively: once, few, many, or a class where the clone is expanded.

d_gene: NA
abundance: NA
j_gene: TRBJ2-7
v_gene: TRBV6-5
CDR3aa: CASSPAGGFSYEQYF
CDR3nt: TGTGCCAGCAGCCCCGCCGGAGGGTTCTCCTACGAGCAGTACTTC

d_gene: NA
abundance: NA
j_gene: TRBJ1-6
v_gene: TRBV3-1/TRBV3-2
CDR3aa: CASSQTGTLDYSPLHF
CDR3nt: TGTGCCAGCAGCCAAACCGGGACACTGGATTATTCACCCCTCCACTTT

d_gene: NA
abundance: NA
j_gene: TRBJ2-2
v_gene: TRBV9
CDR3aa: CASSVDARAWELFF
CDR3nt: TGTGCCAGCAGCGTAGACGCGAGGGCGTGGGAGCTGTTTTTT

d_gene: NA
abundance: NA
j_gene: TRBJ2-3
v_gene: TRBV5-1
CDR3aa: CASSRSDTQYF
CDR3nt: TGCGCCAGCAGCCGGTCAGATACGCAGTATTTT

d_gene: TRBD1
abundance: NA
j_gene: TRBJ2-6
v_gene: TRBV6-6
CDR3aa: CASNVPTGTGANVLTF
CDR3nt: TGTGCCAGCAACGTACCGACAGGGACAGGGGCCAACGTCCTGACTTTC

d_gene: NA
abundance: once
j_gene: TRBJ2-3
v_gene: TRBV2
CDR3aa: CASSTGTTQYF
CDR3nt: TGTGCCAGCAGCACAGGAACGACGCAGTATTTT

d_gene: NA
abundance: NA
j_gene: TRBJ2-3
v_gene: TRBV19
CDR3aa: CASSIYGGKGDTQYF
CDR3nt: TGTGCCAGTAGTATTTATGGCGGGAAGGGAGATACGCAGTATTTT

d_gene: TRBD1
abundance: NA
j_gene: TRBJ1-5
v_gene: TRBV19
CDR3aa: CASSMVHGQGGQPQHF
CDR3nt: TGTGCCAGTAGTATGGTACACGGACAGGGCGGTCAGCCCCAGCATTTT

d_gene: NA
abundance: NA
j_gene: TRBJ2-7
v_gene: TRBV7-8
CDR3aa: CASSSLRGYEQYF
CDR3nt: TGTGCCAGCAGCTCCCTACGAGGGTACGAGCAGTACTTC

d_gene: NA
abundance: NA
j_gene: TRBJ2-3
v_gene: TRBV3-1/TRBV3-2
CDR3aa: CASSDSADTQYF
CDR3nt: TGTGCCAGCAGCGATAGTGCAGATACGCAGTATTTT

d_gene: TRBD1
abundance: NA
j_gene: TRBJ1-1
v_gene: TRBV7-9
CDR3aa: CASSARSGQEAFF
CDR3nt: TGTGCCAGCAGCGCCCGATCGGGACAGGAAGCTTTCTTT

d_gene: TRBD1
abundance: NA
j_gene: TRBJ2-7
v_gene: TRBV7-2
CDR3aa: CASSLDWDRASEQYF
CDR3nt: TGTGCCAGCAGCTTAGATTGGGACAGGGCAAGCGAGCAGTACTTC

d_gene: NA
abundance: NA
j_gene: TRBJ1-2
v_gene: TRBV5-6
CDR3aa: CASSLSGANYGYTF
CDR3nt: TGTGCCAGCAGCTTGAGCGGAGCTAACTATGGCTACACCTTC

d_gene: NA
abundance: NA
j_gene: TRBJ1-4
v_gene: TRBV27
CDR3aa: CASSLGARNEKLFF
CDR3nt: TGTGCCAGCAGTTTGGGGGCCAGAAATGAAAAACTGTTTTTT

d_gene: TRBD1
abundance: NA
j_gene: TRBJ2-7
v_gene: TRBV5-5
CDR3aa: CASSSRDRGPYEQYF
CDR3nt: TGTGCCAGCAGCTCGCGGGACAGGGGGCCATACGAGCAGTACTTC

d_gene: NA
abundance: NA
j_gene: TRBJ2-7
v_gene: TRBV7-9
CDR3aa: CASSLQNYEQYF
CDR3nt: TGTGCCAGCAGCTTACAGAACTACGAGCAGTACTTC

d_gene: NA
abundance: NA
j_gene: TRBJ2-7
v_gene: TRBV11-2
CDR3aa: CASSQFYEQYF
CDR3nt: TGTGCCAGCAGTCAGTTCTACGAGCAGTACTTC

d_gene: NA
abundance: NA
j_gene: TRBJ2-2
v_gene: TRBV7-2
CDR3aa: CASSSAGPNTGELFF
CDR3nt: TGTGCCAGCAGCTCTGCAGGGCCGAACACCGGGGAGCTGTTTTTT

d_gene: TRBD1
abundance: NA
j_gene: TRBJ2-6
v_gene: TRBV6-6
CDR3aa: CASSTQTFGQGNSGANVLTF
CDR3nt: TGTGCCAGCAGCACCCAAACGTTTGGACAGGGGAACTCTGGGGCCAACGTCCTGACTTTC

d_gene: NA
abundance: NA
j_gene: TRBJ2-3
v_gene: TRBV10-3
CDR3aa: CAIRRSGGMKADTQYF
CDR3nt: TGTGCCATCAGGCGTTCGGGCGGGATGAAAGCAGATACGCAGTATTTT

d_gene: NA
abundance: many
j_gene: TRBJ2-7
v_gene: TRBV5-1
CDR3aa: CASSLLGPQYSYEQYF
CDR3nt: TGCGCCAGCAGCTTGTTGGGGCCCCAATACTCCTACGAGCAGTACTTC

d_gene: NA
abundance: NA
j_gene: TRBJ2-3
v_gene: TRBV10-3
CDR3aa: CAIRLRDSSTDTQYF
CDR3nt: TGTGCCATCAGACTCAGGGACTCTAGCACAGATACGCAGTATTTT

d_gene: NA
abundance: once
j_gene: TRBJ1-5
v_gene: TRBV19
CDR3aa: CASSIEVGPQGQHF
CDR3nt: TGTGCCAGTAGTATAGAGGTGGGGCCACAGGGACAGCATTTT

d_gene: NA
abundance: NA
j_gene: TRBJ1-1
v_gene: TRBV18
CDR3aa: CASSPLQMNTEAFF
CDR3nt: TGTGCCAGCTCACCATTACAAATGAACACTGAAGCTTTCTTT

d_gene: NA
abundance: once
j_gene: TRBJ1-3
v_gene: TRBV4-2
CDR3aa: CASSQEVGGNTIYF
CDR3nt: TGTGCCAGCAGCCAAGAGGTCGGTGGAAACACCATATATTTT

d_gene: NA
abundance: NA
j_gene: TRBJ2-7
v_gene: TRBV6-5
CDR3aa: CASRLTGAYEQYF
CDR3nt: TGTGCCAGCAGGCTAACAGGTGCCTACGAGCAGTACTTC

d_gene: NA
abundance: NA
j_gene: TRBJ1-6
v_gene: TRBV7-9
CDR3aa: CASSSGGGQQSPLHF
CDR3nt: TGTGCCAGCAGCTCGGGAGGGGGACAACAATCCCCCCTCCACTTT

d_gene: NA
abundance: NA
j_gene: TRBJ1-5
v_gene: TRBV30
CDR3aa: CAWSGGIDQPQHF
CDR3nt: TGTGCCTGGAGTGGAGGCATCGATCAGCCCCAGCATTTT

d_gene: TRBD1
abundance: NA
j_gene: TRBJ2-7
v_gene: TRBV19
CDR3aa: CASSILGQGAYEQYF
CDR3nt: TGTGCCAGTAGTATACTGGGACAGGGGGCCTACGAGCAGTACTTC

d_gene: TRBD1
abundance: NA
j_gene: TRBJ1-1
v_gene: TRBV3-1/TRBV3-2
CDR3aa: CASSQGSGGTAFF
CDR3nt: TGTGCCAGCAGCCAAGGTTCAGGGGGGACAGCTTTCTTT

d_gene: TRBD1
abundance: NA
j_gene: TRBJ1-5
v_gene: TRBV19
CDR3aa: CASTPQGAMQPQHF
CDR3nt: TGTGCCAGTACGCCTCAGGGGGCGATGCAGCCCCAGCATTTT

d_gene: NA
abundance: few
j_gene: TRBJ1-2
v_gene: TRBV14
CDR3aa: CASSHHDSFGYTF
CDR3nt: TGTGCCAGCAGCCATCATGACAGTTTTGGCTACACCTTC

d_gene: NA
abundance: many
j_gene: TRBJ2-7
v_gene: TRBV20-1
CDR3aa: CSARSGFEQYF
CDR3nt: TGCAGTGCTAGATCCGGGTTCGAGCAGTACTTC

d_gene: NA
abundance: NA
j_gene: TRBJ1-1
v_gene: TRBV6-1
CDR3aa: CASSEARIQTEAFF
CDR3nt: TGTGCCAGCAGTGAAGCGAGGATTCAGACTGAAGCTTTCTTT

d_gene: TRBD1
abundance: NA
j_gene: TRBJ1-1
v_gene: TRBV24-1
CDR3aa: CATSSFEGACEAFF
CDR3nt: TGTGCCACCAGTAGCTTTGAGGGGGCGTGTGAGGCTTTCTTT

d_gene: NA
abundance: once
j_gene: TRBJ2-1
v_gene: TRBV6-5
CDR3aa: CASSYTTPYNEQFF
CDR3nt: TGTGCCAGCAGTTACACTACACCTTACAATGAGCAGTTCTTC

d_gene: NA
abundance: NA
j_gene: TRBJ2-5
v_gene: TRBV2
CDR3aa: CASSQLRLGGMETQYF
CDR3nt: TGTGCCAGCAGTCAATTAAGACTAGGAGGTATGGAGACCCAGTACTTC

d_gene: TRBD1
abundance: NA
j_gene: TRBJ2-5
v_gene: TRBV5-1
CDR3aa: CASMRGPGKETQYF
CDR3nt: TGCGCCAGCATGAGGGGGCCAGGGAAAGAGACCCAGTACTTC

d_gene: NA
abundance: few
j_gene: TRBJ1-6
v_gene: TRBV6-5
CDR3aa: CASSHAHRNNSPLHF
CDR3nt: TGTGCCAGCAGTCACGCACACAGGAATAATTCACCCCTCCACTTT

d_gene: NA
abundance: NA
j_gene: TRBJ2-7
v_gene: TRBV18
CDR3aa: CASSPRQSTYEQYF
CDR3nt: TGTGCCAGCTCACCCCGACAGAGTACCTACGAGCAGTACTTC

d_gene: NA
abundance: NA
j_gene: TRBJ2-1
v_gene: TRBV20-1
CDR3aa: CSADNEQFF
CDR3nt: TGCAGTGCCGACAATGAGCAGTTCTTC

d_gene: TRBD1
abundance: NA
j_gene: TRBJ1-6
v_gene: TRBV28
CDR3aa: CASSLWRTGERNSPLHF
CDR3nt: TGTGCCAGCAGTTTATGGAGGACAGGGGAAAGGAATTCACCCCTCCACTTT

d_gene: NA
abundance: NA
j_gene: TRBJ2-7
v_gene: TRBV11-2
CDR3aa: CASSLDLAASYEQYF
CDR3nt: TGTGCCAGCAGCTTAGACTTGGCGGCCTCCTACGAGCAGTACTTC

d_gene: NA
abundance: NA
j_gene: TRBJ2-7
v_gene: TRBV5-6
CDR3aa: CASSPAASSYEQYF
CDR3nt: TGTGCCAGTAGTCCGGCAGCTAGCTCCTACGAGCAGTACTTC